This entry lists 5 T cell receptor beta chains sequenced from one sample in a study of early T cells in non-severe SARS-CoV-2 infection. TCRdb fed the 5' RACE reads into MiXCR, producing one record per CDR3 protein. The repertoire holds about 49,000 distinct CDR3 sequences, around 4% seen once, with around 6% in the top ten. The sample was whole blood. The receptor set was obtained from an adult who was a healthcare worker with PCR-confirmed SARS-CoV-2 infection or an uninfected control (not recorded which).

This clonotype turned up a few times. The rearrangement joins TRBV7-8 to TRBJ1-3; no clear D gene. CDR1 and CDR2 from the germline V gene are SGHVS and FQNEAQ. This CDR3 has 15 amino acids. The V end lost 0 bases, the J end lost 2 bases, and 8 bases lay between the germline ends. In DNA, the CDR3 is TGTGCCAGCAGCTTAGCGGCAGGTCCTGGAAACACCATATATTTT. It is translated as CASSLAAGPGNTIYF.

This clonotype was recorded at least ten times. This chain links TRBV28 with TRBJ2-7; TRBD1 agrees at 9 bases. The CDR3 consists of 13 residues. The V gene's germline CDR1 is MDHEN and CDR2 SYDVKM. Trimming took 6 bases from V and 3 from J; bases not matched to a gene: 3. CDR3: CASRKTGGYEQYF. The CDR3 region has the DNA TGTGCCAGCAGAAAGACAGGGGGCTACGAGCAGTACTTC.

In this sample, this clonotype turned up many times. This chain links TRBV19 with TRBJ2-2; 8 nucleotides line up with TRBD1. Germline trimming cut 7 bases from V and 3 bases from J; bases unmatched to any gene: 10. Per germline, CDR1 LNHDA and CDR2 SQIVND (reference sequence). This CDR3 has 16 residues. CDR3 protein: CASTSGPGGYTGELFF. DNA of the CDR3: TGTGCCAGTACCTCCGGACCAGGGGGCTACACCGGGGAGCTGTTTTTT.

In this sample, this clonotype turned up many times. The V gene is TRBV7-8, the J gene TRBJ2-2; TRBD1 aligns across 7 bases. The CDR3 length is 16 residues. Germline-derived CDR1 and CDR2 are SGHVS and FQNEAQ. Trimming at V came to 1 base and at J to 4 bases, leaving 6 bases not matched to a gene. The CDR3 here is CASSLGRQGSTGELFF. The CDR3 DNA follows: TGTGCCAGCAGCTTAGGGAGACAGGGAAGCACCGGGGAGCTGTTTTTT. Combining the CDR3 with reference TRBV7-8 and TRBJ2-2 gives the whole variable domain GAGVSQSPRYKVAKRGQDVALRCDPISGHVSLFWYQQALGQGPEFLTYFQNEAQLDKSGLPSDRFFAERPEGSVSTLKIQRTQQEDSAVYLCASSLGRQGSTGELFFGEGSRLTVL.

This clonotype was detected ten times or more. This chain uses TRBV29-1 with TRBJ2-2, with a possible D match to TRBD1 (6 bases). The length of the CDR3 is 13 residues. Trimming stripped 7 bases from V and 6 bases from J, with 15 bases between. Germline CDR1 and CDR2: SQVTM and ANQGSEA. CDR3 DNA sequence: TGCAGCGCTGGGGGCCTAGAGGCCGGGGAGCTGTTTTTT. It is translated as CSAGGLEAGELFF.